The entry below describes one TCR beta chain. Germline loops: CDR1 SEHNR, CDR2 FQNEAQ (reference sequence). The CDR3 totals 15 residues. Deletions cut 5 bases from V and 0 bases from J, with 12 bases between. These data originate in a study of cytomegalovirus exposure and HLA in healthy donors. A multiplex PCR was run with 60 Vbeta primers and 13 Jbeta primers. Clones were sequenced by immunoSEQ multiplex PCR, and TCRdb holds only the in-frame ones, with some missing. Among approximately 150,000 clones, 88% were seen once, and the ten largest hold roughly 0.5%. Nominal health characterized the donors when sampled, though unrecorded immune exposures were likely.

The origin of this receptor is a woman aged 40 to 55 in good health and CMV-seronegative. This chain connects TRBV7-9 to TRBJ2-3, with D maybe TRBD1 (6 bases). The sample taken for sequencing was PBMCs. The CDR3 region has the DNA TGTGCCAGCAGCCTACAGACAGGCAGCACAGATACGCAGTATTTT. Its protein product is CASSLQTGSTDTQYF.